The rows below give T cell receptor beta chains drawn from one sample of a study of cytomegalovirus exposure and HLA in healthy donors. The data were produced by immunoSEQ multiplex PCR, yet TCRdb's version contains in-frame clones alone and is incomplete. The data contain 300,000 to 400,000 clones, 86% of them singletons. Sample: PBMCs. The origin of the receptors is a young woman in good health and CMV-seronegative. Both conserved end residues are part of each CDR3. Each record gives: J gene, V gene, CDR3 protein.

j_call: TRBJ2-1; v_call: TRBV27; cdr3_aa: CASRDVASEQFF
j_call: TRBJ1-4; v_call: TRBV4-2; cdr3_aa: CASSQDRGQGTFF
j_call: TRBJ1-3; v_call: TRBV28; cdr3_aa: CASSLPRTSSSPIGNTIYF
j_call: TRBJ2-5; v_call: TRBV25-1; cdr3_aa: CASSYTSEETQYF
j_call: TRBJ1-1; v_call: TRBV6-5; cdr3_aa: CASSGQGATEAFF
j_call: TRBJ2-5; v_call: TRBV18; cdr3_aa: CASSPGTSGVQETQYF
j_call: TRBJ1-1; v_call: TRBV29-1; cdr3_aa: CSVGGQGAEAFF
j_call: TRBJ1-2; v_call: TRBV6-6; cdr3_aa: CASSRDRPNYGYTF
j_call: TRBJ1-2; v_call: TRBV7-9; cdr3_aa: CASRHHTTNYGYTF
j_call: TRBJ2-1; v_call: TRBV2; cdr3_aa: CASSANPDLAGPYNEQFF
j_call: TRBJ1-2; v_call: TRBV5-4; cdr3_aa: CASSGTPNYGYTF
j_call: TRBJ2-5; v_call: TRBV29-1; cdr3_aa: CSVTEGAETQYF
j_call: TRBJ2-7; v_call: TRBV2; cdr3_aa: CASSEDRPYEQYF
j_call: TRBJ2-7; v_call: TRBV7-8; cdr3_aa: CASSPRPDRGEQYF
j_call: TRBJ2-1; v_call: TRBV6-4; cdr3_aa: CASSPLGGRNGYNEQFF
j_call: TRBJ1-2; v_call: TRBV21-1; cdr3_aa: CASSNAAGLEYGYTF
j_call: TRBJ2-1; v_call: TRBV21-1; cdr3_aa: CASRPAGTGGVVSKVF
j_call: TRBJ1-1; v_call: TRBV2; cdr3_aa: CASQESGGGTEAFF
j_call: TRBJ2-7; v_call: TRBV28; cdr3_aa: CASGERDYSNF
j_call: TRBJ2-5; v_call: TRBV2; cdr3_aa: CASSEGGGEGETQYF